The rows below give T cell receptor beta chains drawn from one sample of a study of shared clonotypes between healthy human individuals. Assay used: immunoSEQ multiplex PCR; TCRdb lists only in-frame clones, some missing. This table has 450,000 to 500,000 clones, approximately 82% appearing once. Sequencing input: PBMCs. The receptors shown here come from a woman in her thirties or forties in good health. Some clones in this sample may be carry-over from other donors' samples. The CDR3 runs from the conserved cysteine through the conserved F or W. D genes are given only for firm matches. Where a row states a size, it is once, few, many or the class of an expanded clone; other rows omit it.

v_gene,abundance,d_gene,j_gene,CDR3nt,CDR3aa
TRBV2,once,NA,TRBJ1-1,TGTGCCAGCAGGCCCCGGGCTCATGGTCTCACTGAAGCTTTCTTT,CASRPRAHGLTEAFF
TRBV28,NA,NA,TRBJ2-4,TGTGCCAGCAGTCAGCCAGCCAAAAACATTCAGTACTTC,CASSQPAKNIQYF
TRBV30,NA,NA,TRBJ1-2,TGTGCCTGGAGTTTCACCCACAGCGGCTACACCTTC,CAWSFTHSGYTF
TRBV6-1,NA,NA,TRBJ2-3,TGTGCCAGCACTCTAATACCCGTTGGGGCAGATACGCAGTATTTT,CASTLIPVGADTQYF
TRBV6-5,NA,NA,TRBJ1-3,TGTGCCAGCAGTTACACGGCTGGAGGAAACACCATATATTTT,CASSYTAGGNTIYF
TRBV2,once,NA,TRBJ2-7,TGTGCCAGCAGTGGTGGGGGAGTGGGATACGAGCAGTACTTC,CASSGGGVGYEQYF
TRBV5-1,NA,TRBD2,TRBJ2-1,TGCGCCAGCAGCATCACCGGGACTAGCCGCAATGAGCAGTTCTTC,CASSITGTSRNEQFF
TRBV5-1,NA,NA,TRBJ2-3,TGCGCCAGCAGCCCCCAGGGGAGCACAGATACGCAGTATTTT,CASSPQGSTDTQYF
TRBV2,NA,TRBD1,TRBJ2-7,TGTGCCAGCAGTGTAGTGGAGACAGGGAGTAGGGAGCAGTACTTC,CASSVVETGSREQYF
TRBV7-8,NA,NA,TRBJ2-7,TGTGCCAGCAGCTTAGTGGGGGCCCTCGAGCAGTACTTC,CASSLVGALEQYF
TRBV15,NA,TRBD2,TRBJ2-5,TGTGCCACACTAACTCTATCACTAGCGGAAGAGACCCAGTACTTC,CATLTLSLAEETQYF
TRBV20-1,NA,NA,TRBJ1-1,TGCAGTAACGAGGGGAACACTGAAGCTTTCTTT,CSNEGNTEAFF
TRBV2,many,TRBD1,TRBJ1-3,TGTGCCAGCACCGGACAGGCTGGAAACACCATATATTTT,CASTGQAGNTIYF
TRBV6-1,NA,TRBD1,TRBJ2-7,TGTGCCAGCAGTGAAGGGACAGGTCGGAACTACGAGCAGTACTTC,CASSEGTGRNYEQYF
TRBV18,NA,NA,TRBJ1-1,TGTGCCAGCTCACCAACAGGGCCGAACACTGAAGCTTTCTTT,CASSPTGPNTEAFF
TRBV5-6,NA,TRBD1,TRBJ2-7,TGTGCCAGCAGCTTGGAGGGGGGACAGGGGAATGAGCAGTACTTC,CASSLEGGQGNEQYF
TRBV7-8,NA,TRBD1,TRBJ1-2,TGTGCCAGCAGCTTAGCGCTTACAGGGGGGATCTATGGCTACACCTTC,CASSLALTGGIYGYTF
TRBV4-2,NA,NA,TRBJ2-5,TGTGCCAGCAGCCAAGACAGCAGGCGTAAAGAGACCCAGTACTTC,CASSQDSRRKETQYF
TRBV6-1,NA,NA,TRBJ1-5,TGTGCCAGCAGTGACAGGGAAGGACAGCCCCAGCATTTT,CASSDREGQPQHF
TRBV5-1,NA,TRBD2,TRBJ2-1,TGCGCCAGCAGCTTGGACGTAGCGGGCTCCTACAATGAGCAGTTCTTC,CASSLDVAGSYNEQFF